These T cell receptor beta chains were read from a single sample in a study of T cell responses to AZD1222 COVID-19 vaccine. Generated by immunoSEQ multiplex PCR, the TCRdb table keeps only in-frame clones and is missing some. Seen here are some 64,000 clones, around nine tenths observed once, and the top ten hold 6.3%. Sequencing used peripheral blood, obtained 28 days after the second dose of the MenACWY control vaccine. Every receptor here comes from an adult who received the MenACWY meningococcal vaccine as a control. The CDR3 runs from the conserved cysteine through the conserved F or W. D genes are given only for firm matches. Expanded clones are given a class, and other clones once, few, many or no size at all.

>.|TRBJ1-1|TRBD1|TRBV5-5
TGTGCCAGCAGCTTGAGGGACAGGCGGGGGACTGAAGCTTTCTTT
CASSLRDRRGTEAFF
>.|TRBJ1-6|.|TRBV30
TGTGCCTGGAGTGTATCCGGGGACTCACCCCTCCACTTT
CAWSVSGDSPLHF
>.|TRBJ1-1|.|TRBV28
TGTGCCAGCAACCTTTACAGGGTCACCTGGGACACTGAAGCTTTCTTT
CASNLYRVTWDTEAFF
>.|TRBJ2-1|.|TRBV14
TGTGCCAGCAGCCATGAGCTTAGACCATCCTACAATGAGCAGTTCTTC
CASSHELRPSYNEQFF
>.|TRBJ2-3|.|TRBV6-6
TGTGCCAGCAGAGGCACAGATACGCAGTATTTT
CASRGTDTQYF
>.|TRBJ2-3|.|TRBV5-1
TGCGCCAGCAGCTTGGGCGGGATGACTCTGGATACGCAGTATTTT
CASSLGGMTLDTQYF
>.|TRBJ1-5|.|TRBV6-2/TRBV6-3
TGTGCCAGCAGTTACCCGGGCCTAGAGGGGCAGCCCCAGCATTTT
CASSYPGLEGQPQHF
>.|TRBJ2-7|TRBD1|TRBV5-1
TGCGCCAGCAGCTTGGTAACCGGGACAGAGGTCTTCTACGAGCAGTACTTC
CASSLVTGTEVFYEQYF
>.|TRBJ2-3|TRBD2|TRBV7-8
TGTGCCAGCAGCTGGAGCGGGGCCCGCACAGATACGCAGTATTTT
CASSWSGARTDTQYF
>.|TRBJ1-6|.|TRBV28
TGTGCCAGCAGTCTGACAGGAACTTATAATTCACCCCTCCACTTT
CASSLTGTYNSPLHF
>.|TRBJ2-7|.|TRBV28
TGTGCCAGCAGTCCCCACGGGCCCTCCTACGAGCAGTACTTC
CASSPHGPSYEQYF
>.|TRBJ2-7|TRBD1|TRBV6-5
TGTGCCAGCAGTTACTCGGGGACAGGGGGCTACGAGCAGTACTTC
CASSYSGTGGYEQYF
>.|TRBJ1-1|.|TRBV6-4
TGTGCCACCCCAGGGGTGGGGGGCACTGAAGCTTTCTTT
CATPGVGGTEAFF
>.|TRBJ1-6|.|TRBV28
TGTGCCAGCATTGATTTCCGGACAGCGGACGTTAATTCACCCCTCCACTTT
CASIDFRTADVNSPLHF
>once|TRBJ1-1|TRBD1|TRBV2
TGTGCCAGCAGTGGAGACAGGGTCACCCCATTGGGTACTGAAGCTTTCTTT
CASSGDRVTPLGTEAFF
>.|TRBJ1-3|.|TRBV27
TGTGCCAGCAGTTTTAGAGTTCCGGGGGGTGGAAACACCATATATTTT
CASSFRVPGGGNTIYF
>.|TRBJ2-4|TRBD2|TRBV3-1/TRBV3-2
TGTGCCAGCAATTCGGGACTAGCGGGAGGGATAGCCAAAAACATTCAGTACTTC
CASNSGLAGGIAKNIQYF